The 3 T cell receptor beta chains presented below share a single source sample, sequenced in a study of T cells after yellow fever vaccination. TCRdb redid the calling of the 5' RACE reads with MiXCR, one entry per CDR3 protein. Altogether around 500,000 distinct CDR3 sequences are present, just over 20% being singletons, with the ten largest covering around 17%. This sample comprised PBMCs, obtained about 21 days after the first yellow fever vaccination. The receptors derive from a young man who received the YFV17D yellow fever vaccine.

The chain couples TRBV20-1 to TRBJ1-2; D is unclear. Trimming shortened V by 4 bases and J by 4 bases, and 13 bases separated the two germline ends. This CDR3 spans 13 amino acids. Germline assignment: CDR1 DFQATT and CDR2 SNEGSKA (reference sequence). CDR3 region: CSAKNQDLYGYTF. The CDR3 DNA follows: TGCAGTGCTAAAAACCAAGACCTCTATGGCTACACCTTC.

This chain links TRBV19 with TRBJ2-5; 8 nucleotides match TRBD1. The J segment lost 2 bases and the V segment lost 7 bases, leaving 9 bases of the junction unmatched. CDR1 and CDR2 (germline): LNHDA, SQIVND (reference sequence). The CDR3 runs to 15 residues. This chain's CDR3 is CASTLTGAKQETQYF. As DNA, the CDR3 is TGTGCCAGTACCCTGACAGGGGCGAAACAAGAGACCCAGTACTTC. Together with reference TRBV19 and TRBJ2-5, the CDR3 gives the full variable domain: DGGITQSPKYLFRKEGQNVTLSCEQNLNHDAMYWYRQDPGQGLRLIYYSQIVNDFQKGDIAEGYSVSREKKESFPLTVTSAQKNPTAFYLCASTLTGAKQETQYFGPGTRLLVL.

The rearrangement uses TRBV7-9 and TRBJ2-1; D might be TRBD2 (5 bases). The CDR3 covers 14 residues. Deletions cut 7 bases from V and 4 bases from J, with 14 bases between. From germline, CDR1 is SEHNR and CDR2 FQNEAQ (reference sequence). The CDR3 protein is CASTERAGYNEQFF. The CDR3, as DNA: TGTGCCAGCACCGAGAGGGCCGGGTACAATGAGCAGTTCTTC.